One sample yielded the 21 T cell receptor beta chains listed below, sequenced in a study of identical twins. TCRdb called the 5' RACE reads again in MiXCR, with one record for every CDR3 protein. Here the sample spans about 520,000 distinct CDR3 sequences, approximately 22% being singletons. This same sample was also part of a study on T cells expressing NK-cell markers.

Sequencing was done on a sample of CD4+ T cells sorted from blood. The receptors come from a woman in her late teens or twenties in good health.

The chain carries TRBV7-6 and TRBJ2-1; D is unresolved. The CDR3 contains 15 residues. Germline CDR1 reads SGHVS; CDR2 reads FNYEAQ. V shed 5 bases and J shed 1 base, with 12 bases lying between them. CDR3 bases: TGTGCCAGCAGCATCGAAGGTTGGTCCTACAATGAGCAGTTCTTC. This encodes CASSIEGWSYNEQFF.

This clonotype occurred a few times. This chain uses TRBV5-1 with TRBJ2-2; D is ambiguous. The CDR3 runs 15 residues. V was cut by 0 bases and J by 4 bases, with 10 bases left in between. CDR1 SGHRS and CDR2 YFSETQ come from the germline V gene. The CDR3, as DNA: TGCGCCAGCAGCTTGGGCCGCGTTAGCACCGGGGAGCTGTTTTTT. Its translation: CASSLGRVSTGELFF. Full variable domain (outside the CDR3, taken from reference TRBV5-1 and TRBJ2-2): KAGVTQTPRYLIKTRGQQVTLSCSPISGHRSVSWYQQTPGQGLQFLFEYFSETQRNKGNFPGRFSGRQFSNSRSEMNVSTLELGDSALYLCASSLGRVSTGELFFGEGSRLTVL.

This clonotype was detected only a few times. The chain is built from TRBV7-2 and TRBJ2-6, with a weak D call TRBD1 (6 bases). CDR1 and CDR2 from the germline V gene are SGHTA and FQGNSA. The CDR3 is 16 residues long. V was shortened by 5 bases and J by 2 bases, with 13 bases between the two germline ends. Written as DNA, the CDR3 is TGTGCCAGCAGCCAAGGGGGTTTACCTGGGGCCAACGTCCTGACTTTC. Translated: CASSQGGLPGANVLTF.

This clonotype has more than one count but fewer than ten. The chain carries TRBV9 and TRBJ2-7; D possibly corresponds to TRBD2 (5 bases). Germline V gene lookup returns CDR1 SGDLS and CDR2 YYNGEE. The CDR3 has 14 residues. V was shortened by 3 bases and J by 3 bases, with 13 bases between the two germline ends. The CDR3 is CASSGPQDYYEQYF. Written as DNA, the CDR3 is TGTGCCAGCAGCGGCCCCCAAGACTACTACGAGCAGTACTTC.

In this sample, this clonotype turned up a few times. V gene TRBV20-1 combines with J gene TRBJ2-5; 9 bases are shared with TRBD2. The CDR3 covers 14 residues. Germline V gene data show CDR1 as DFQATT and CDR2 as SNEGSKA (reference sequence). J gave up 0 bases and V 6 bases, and 5 bases lay outside the gene matches. CDR3 loop: CSAQRGVDQETQYF. CDR3 coding DNA: TGCAGTGCCCAGCGGGGGGTCGACCAAGAGACCCAGTACTTC.

The V and J genes are TRBV6-1 and TRBJ1-3, with D unresolved. The V gene lost 6 bases and the J gene lost 11 bases, with 17 bases spanning the gap. In germline, CDR1 is MNHNS, CDR2 SASEGT. This CDR3 is 13 amino acids long. The CDR3, as DNA: TGTGCCAGCAGGAAGGGCAACTCCCCAGCCATATATTTT. Protein: CASRKGNSPAIYF.

The CDR3 nucleotides read TGTGCCAGCACCATCGGGGGCTCCCAGCCCCAGCATTTT. Translation: CASTIGGSQPQHF. The V gene is TRBV12-3 or TRBV12-4, the J gene TRBJ1-5; maybe TRBD1 (6 bases). V shed 7 bases and J shed 7 bases, with 14 bases lying between them. The CDR3 runs to 13 residues.

Only a few counts were recorded for this clonotype. The chain carries TRBV20-1 and TRBJ2-3; 7 bases are a match to TRBD2. The germline CDR1 and CDR2 sequences are DFQATT and SNEGSKA (reference sequence). The CDR3 spans 15 residues. V was pared by 5 bases and J by 5 bases, with 13 bases of the junction left unmatched. Here the CDR3 reads CSAGLAEIRRDTQYF. The DNA of the CDR3 is TGCAGTGCTGGGCTAGCGGAAATCAGGAGAGATACGCAGTATTTT.

This clonotype came up many times. The chain has TRBV12-3 or TRBV12-4 and TRBJ2-7, with D maybe TRBD2 (6 bases). V was trimmed by 1 base and J by 2 bases, leaving 9 bases between them. This CDR3 region has 14 residues. CDR3 DNA sequence: TGTGCCAGCAGTTTAGGCGGGGCGCCCTACGAGCAGTACTTC. Translation: CASSLGGAPYEQYF.

The V call is TRBV4-3, the J call TRBJ2-1; D remains unclear. CDR3 length: 14 amino acids. Per the germline V gene, CDR1 is LGHNA and CDR2 is YSLEER. Trimming stripped 3 bases from V and 6 bases from J, with 12 bases between. Here the CDR3 DNA reads TGCGCCAGCAGCCAGGCTAAATCGAGCAATGAGCAGTTCTTC. It codes for CASSQAKSSNEQFF.

The V call is TRBV7-2, the J call TRBJ2-3; D gene uncertain. The CDR3 totals 13 residues. The V end was cut by 4 bases, the J end by 1 base, with 6 bases between. Germline V gives CDR1 SGHTA, CDR2 FQGNSA. The CDR3 reads CASSYGRTDTQYF. DNA of the CDR3: TGTGCCAGCAGCTACGGACGCACAGATACGCAGTATTTT.

This clonotype was observed many times. This chain joins TRBV6-5 and TRBJ2-3, with D tentatively TRBD2 (6 bases). This CDR3 has 13 residues. V was pared by 7 bases and J by 3 bases, with 11 bases between. Germline V gene sequence: CDR1 MNHEY, CDR2 SVGAGI. CDR3: CASTPAGTDTQYF. The CDR3 nucleotides are TGTGCCAGCACACCGGCGGGGACAGATACGCAGTATTTT.

The chain combines TRBV20-1 with TRBJ2-7, with 7 positions matching TRBD1. Unmatched junction bases numbered 15, after V lost 0 bases and J lost 1 base. In germline, CDR1 is DFQATT, CDR2 SNEGSKA (reference sequence). The length of the CDR3 is 18 residues. The CDR3 DNA reads as TGCAGTGCTAGAGAGTTAATATCGGACAGGATAAGGTCCTACGAGCAGTACTTC. Translating gives CSARELISDRIRSYEQYF.

The table lists this clonotype with a few counts. The chain recombines TRBV5-1 with TRBJ2-4; 9 bases are a match to TRBD1. The CDR3 consists of 15 residues. J gave up 3 bases and V 4 bases, and 5 bases lay outside the gene matches. The germline CDR1 and CDR2 sequences are SGHRS and YFSETQ. DNA for the CDR3: TGCGCCAGCAGCGCCCCGGGACAGGGCAAAAACATTCAGTACTTC. This codes for CASSAPGQGKNIQYF.

In its sample, this clonotype was seen a few times. J is TRBJ1-5 and V is TRBV12-3 or TRBV12-4; 10 bases are shared with TRBD1. The CDR3 extends over 14 amino acids. Losses at the gene ends were 7 bases for V and 7 bases for J; bases not matched to a gene: 7. CDR3 amino acids: CASTKGQGRQPQHF. The CDR3 region has the DNA TGTGCCAGCACCAAGGGACAGGGGAGACAGCCCCAGCATTTT.

This clonotype has a handful of counts. J is TRBJ1-6 and V is TRBV12-3 or TRBV12-4; 10 nucleotides match TRBD1. This CDR3 spans 15 amino acids. J gave up 9 bases and V 5 bases, and 7 bases lay outside the gene matches. This chain's CDR3 is CASSPSGTGVSPLHF. CDR3 DNA: TGTGCCAGCAGTCCATCCGGGACAGGGGTTTCACCCCTCCACTTT.

V usage is TRBV10-1 and J usage is TRBJ2-3; D gene unclear. The V end was cut by 2 bases, the J end by 9 bases, with 9 bases between. CDR3 length equals 12 residues. Germline V gene sequence: CDR1 WNHNN, CDR2 SYGVQD (reference sequence). The CDR3 loop reads CASSEVLTTQYF. CDR3 coding DNA: TGCGCCAGCAGTGAGGTTCTGACCACGCAGTATTTT.

This clonotype appeared a few times. The CDR3 coding sequence is TGTGCCAGCGGTTCAAGGGTACGTGAGCAGTTCTTC. Its protein is CASGSRVREQFF. V usage is TRBV2 and J usage is TRBJ2-1; D is ambiguous. The length of the CDR3 is 12 residues. Germline V gene lookup returns CDR1 SNHLY and CDR2 FYNNEI. V was clipped by 8 bases and J by 9 bases, with 14 bases between them.

The V gene is TRBV7-2, the J gene TRBJ2-7; D gene uncertain. From germline, CDR1 is SGHTA and CDR2 FQGNSA. The CDR3 loop spans 13 amino acids. The V gene lost 4 bases and the J gene lost 0 bases, with 7 bases spanning the gap. CDR3: CASSYYSSYEQYF. The CDR3 DNA sequence: TGTGCCAGCAGCTACTATTCCTCCTACGAGCAGTACTTC.

This clonotype was counted only a few times. J is TRBJ2-2 and V is TRBV7-3; D is ambiguous. In germline, CDR1 is SGHTA, CDR2 FQGTGA. The CDR3 covers 15 residues. The ends were cut back, 5 bases at V and 5 bases at J, with 15 bases in the middle. CDR3 bases: TGTGCCAGCAGCCCCGCGTATGGCTTTACCGGGGAGCTGTTTTTT. Its translation is CASSPAYGFTGELFF.

The chain recombines TRBV7-8 with TRBJ2-1; D remains ambiguous. Between the trimmed V and J ends, which lost 5 bases and 7 bases, there was a span of 12 bases. The V gene's germline CDR1 is SGHVS and CDR2 FQNEAQ. The CDR3 is 13 residues long. CDR3 in DNA: TGTGCCAGCAGCGCCGGACGAAGGAATGAGCAGTTCTTC. This translates into CASSAGRRNEQFF.